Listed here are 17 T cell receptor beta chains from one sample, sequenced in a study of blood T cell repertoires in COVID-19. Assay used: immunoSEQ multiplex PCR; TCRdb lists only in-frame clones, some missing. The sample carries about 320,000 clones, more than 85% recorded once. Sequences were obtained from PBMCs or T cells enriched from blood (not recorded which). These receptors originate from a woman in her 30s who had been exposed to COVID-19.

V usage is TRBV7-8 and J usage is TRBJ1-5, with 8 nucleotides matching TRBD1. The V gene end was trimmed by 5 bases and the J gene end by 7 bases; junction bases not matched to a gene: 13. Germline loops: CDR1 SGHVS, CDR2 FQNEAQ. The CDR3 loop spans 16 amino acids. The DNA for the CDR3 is TGTGCCAGCAGCGGAAAGCTCGGGACAGGTAACCAGCCCCAGCATTTT. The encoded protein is CASSGKLGTGNQPQHF.

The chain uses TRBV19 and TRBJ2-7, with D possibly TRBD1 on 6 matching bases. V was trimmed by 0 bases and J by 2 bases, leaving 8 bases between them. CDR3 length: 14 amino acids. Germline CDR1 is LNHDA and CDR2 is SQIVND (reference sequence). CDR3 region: CASSIEQGPYEQYF. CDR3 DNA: TGTGCCAGTAGTATAGAACAGGGTCCCTACGAGCAGTACTTC.

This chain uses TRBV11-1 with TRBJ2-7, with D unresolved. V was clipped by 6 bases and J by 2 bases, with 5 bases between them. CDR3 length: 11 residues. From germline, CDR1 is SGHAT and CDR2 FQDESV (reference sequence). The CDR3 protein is CASSPAYEQYF. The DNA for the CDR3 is TGTGCCAGCAGTCCGGCCTACGAGCAGTACTTC.

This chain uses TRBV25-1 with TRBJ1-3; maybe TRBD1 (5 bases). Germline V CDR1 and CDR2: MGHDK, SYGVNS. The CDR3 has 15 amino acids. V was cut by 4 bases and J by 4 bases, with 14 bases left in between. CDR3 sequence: CASSGRGAGGNTIYF. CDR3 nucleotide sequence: TGTGCCAGCAGTGGCCGCGGGGCGGGAGGAAACACCATATATTTT.

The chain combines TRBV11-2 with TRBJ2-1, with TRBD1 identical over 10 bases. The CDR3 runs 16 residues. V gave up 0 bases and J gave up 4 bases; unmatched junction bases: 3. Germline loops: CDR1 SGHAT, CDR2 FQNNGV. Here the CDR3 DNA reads TGTGCCAGCAGCTTAGATGGGACAGGGGAATACAATGAGCAGTTCTTC. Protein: CASSLDGTGEYNEQFF.

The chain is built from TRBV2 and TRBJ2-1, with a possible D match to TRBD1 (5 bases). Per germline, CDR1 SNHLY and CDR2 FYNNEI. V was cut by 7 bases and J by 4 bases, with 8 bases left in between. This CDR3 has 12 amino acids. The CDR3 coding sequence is TGTGCCAGCAAGACAGCTTACAATGAGCAGTTCTTC. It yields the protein CASKTAYNEQFF. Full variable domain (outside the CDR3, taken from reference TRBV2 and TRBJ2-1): EPEVTQTPSHQVTQMGQEVILRCVPISNHLYFYWYRQILGQKVEFLVSFYNNEISEKSEIFDDQFSVERPDGSNFTLKIRSTKLEDSAMYFCASKTAYNEQFFGPGTRLTVL.

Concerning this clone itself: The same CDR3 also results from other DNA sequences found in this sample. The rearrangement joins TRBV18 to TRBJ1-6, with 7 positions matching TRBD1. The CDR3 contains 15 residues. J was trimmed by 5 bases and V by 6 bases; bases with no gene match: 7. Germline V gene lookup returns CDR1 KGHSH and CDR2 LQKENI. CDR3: CASSPRQGDNSPLHF. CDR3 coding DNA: TGTGCCAGCTCTCCCCGACAGGGTGATAATTCACCCCTCCACTTT.

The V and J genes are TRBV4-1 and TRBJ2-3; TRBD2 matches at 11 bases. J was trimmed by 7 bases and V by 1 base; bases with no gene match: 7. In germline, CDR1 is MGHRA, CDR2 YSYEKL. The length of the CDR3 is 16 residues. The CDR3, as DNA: TGCGCCAGCAGCCAAGGGGAGGCTAGCGGGGGGAATACGCAGTATTTT. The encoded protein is CASSQGEASGGNTQYF.

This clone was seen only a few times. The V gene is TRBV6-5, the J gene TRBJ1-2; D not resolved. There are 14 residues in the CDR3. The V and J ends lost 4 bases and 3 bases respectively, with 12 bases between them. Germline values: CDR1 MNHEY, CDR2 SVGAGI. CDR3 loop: CASSWRRRDYGYTF. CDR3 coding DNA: TGTGCCAGCAGTTGGCGCAGGAGGGACTATGGCTACACCTTC.

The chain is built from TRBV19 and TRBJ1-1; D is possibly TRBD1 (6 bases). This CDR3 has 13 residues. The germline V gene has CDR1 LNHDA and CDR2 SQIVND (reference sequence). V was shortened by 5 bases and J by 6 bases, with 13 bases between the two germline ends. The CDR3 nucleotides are TGTGCCAGTAGTGCACAGGGTCGCGCTGAAGCTTTCTTT. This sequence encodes CASSAQGRAEAFF.

CDR3 amino acids: CASSLRVNEQYF. The CDR3 DNA sequence: TGTGCCAGCAGCCTCAGGGTTAATGAGCAGTACTTC. The V and J genes are TRBV5-5 and TRBJ2-7, with D tentatively TRBD1 (5 bases). Trimming removed 4 bases at V and 7 bases at J, with 12 bases between. This CDR3 region has 12 residues. Per germline, CDR1 SGHKS and CDR2 YYEKEE (reference sequence).

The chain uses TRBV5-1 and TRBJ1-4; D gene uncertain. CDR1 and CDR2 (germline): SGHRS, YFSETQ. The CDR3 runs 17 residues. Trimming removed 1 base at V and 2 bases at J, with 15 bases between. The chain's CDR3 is CASSLSPAGSTNEKLFF. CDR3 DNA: TGCGCCAGCAGCTTGTCCCCTGCGGGGTCTACTAATGAAAAACTGTTTTTT.

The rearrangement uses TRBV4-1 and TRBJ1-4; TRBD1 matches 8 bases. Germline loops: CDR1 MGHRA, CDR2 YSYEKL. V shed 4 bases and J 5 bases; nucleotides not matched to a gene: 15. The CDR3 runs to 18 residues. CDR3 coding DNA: TGCGCCAGCAGCCTGACAGGGGCGATGCGGCCGGAGAATGAAAAACTGTTTTTT. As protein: CASSLTGAMRPENEKLFF.

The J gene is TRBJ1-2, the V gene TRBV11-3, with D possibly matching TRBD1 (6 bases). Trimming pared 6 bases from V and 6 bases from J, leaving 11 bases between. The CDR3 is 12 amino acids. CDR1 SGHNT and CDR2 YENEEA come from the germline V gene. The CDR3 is CASSPGVDGYTF. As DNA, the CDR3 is TGTGCCAGCAGTCCAGGGGTAGATGGCTACACCTTC.

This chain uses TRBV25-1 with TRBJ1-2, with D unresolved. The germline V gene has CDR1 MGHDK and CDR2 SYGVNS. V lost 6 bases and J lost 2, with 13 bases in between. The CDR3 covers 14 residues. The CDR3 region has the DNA TGTGCCAGCAGCGAGGGAGTTTCAAACTATGGCTACACCTTC. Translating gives CASSEGVSNYGYTF.

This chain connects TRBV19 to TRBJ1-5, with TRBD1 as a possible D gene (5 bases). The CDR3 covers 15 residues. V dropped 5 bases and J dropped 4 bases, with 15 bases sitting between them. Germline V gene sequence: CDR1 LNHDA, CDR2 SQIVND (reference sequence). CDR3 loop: CASSPTATPNQPQHF. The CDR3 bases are TGTGCCAGTAGTCCGACAGCTACCCCTAATCAGCCCCAGCATTTT. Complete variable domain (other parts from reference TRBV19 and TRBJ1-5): DGGITQSPKYLFRKEGQNVTLSCEQNLNHDAMYWYRQDPGQGLRLIYYSQIVNDFQKGDIAEGYSVSREKKESFPLTVTSAQKNPTAFYLCASSPTATPNQPQHFGDGTRLSIL.

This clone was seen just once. The CDR3 sequence: CASKRGGESSYEQYF. The CDR3 bases are TGTGCCAGCAAGCGGGGGGGCGAGAGCTCCTACGAGCAGTACTTC. The chain carries TRBV2 and TRBJ2-7; 10 bases line up with TRBD2. CDR1 and CDR2 from the germline V gene are SNHLY and FYNNEI. With 7 bases clipped from V and 0 bases from J, the junction kept 6 bases outside the gene matches. CDR3 size: 15 residues.